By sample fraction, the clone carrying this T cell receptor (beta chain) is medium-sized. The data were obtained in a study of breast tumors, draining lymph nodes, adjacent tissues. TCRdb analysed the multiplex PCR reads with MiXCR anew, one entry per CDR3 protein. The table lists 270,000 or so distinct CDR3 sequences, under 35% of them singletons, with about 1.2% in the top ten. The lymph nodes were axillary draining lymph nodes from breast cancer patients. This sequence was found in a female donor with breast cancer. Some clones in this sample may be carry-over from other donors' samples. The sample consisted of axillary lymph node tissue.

This CDR3 reads CASSEGSWGNEKLFF. In DNA, the CDR3 is TGTGCCAGCAGTGAAGGAAGTTGGGGTAATGAAAAACTGTTTTTT. V usage is TRBV25-1 and J usage is TRBJ1-4, with no clear D. This CDR3 region has 15 residues. Germline assignment: CDR1 MGHDK and CDR2 SYGVNS. The V end was cut by 2 bases, the J end by 4 bases, with 11 bases between. Together with reference TRBV25-1 and TRBJ1-4, the CDR3 gives the full variable domain: EADIYQTPRYLVIGTGKKITLECSQTMGHDKMYWYQQDPGMELHLIHYSYGVNSTEKGDLSSESTVSRIRTEHFPLTLESARPSHTSQYLCASSEGSWGNEKLFFGSGTQLSVL.